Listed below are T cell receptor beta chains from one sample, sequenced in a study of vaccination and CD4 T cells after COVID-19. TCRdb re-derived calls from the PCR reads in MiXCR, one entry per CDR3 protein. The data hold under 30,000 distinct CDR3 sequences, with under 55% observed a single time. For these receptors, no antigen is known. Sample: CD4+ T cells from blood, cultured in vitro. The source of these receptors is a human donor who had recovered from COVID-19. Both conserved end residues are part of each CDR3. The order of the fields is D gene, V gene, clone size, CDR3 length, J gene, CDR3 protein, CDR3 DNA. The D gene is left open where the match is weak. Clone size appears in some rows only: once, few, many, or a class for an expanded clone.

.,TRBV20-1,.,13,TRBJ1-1,CSARPAQFTEAFF,TGCAGTGCTAGACCGGCGCAGTTCACTGAAGCTTTCTTT
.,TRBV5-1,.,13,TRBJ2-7,CASSLMLYYEQYF,TGCGCCAGCAGCTTGATGCTCTACTACGAGCAGTACTTC
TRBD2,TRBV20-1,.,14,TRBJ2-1,CSSSGGVSYNEQFF,TGCAGTTCGTCGGGGGGAGTCTCCTACAATGAGCAGTTCTTC
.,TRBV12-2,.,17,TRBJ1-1,CASRLWGGLVLNTEAFF,TGTGCAAGTCGCTTATGGGGGGGTTTGGTACTAAACACTGAAGCTTTCTTT
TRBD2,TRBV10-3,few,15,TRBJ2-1,CAISVTSGGVNEQFF,TGTGCCATCAGTGTTACTAGCGGGGGGGTCAATGAGCAGTTCTTC
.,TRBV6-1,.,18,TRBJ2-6,CASRFNGVANSGANVLTF,TGTGCCAGCAGGTTTAATGGGGTGGCGAACTCTGGGGCCAACGTCCTGACTTTC
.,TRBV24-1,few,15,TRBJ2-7,CATSDPGRGESEQYF,TGTGCCACCAGTGATCCCGGCAGGGGAGAGAGCGAGCAGTACTTC
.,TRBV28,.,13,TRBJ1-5,CASSYRTNQPQHF,TGTGCCAGCAGTTACCGGACGAATCAGCCCCAGCATTTT
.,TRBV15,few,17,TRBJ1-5,CATSRDPPRVSNQPQHF,TGTGCCACCAGCAGAGATCCCCCTCGGGTTAGCAATCAGCCCCAGCATTTT
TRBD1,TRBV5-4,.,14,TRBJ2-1,CASSLQGVVDEQFF,TGTGCCAGCAGCTTGCAGGGGGTAGTCGATGAGCAGTTCTTC
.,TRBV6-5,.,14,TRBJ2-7,CASSYGTRRGEQYF,TGTGCCAGCAGTTACGGGACCCGTCGCGGCGAGCAGTACTTC
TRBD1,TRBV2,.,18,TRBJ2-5,CASSGWTGGDRRVSTQYF,TGTGCCAGCAGTGGTTGGACAGGGGGCGATCGAAGGGTATCCACCCAGTACTTC
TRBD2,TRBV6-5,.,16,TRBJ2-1,CASSYSWTSGRAKQFF,TGTGCCAGCAGTTACTCGTGGACTAGCGGGAGGGCCAAGCAGTTCTTC
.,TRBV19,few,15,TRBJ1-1,CASSPPGVGNTEAFF,TGTGCCAGTAGCCCTCCAGGGGTCGGGAACACTGAAGCTTTCTTT
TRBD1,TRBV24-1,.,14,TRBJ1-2,CATSDADRVGGYTF,TGTGCCACCAGTGATGCCGACAGGGTAGGGGGCTACACCTTC
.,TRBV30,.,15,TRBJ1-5,CAWSGRGYSNQPQHF,TGTGCCTGGAGCGGACGGGGGTATAGCAATCAGCCCCAGCATTTT
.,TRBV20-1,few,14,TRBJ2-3,CSARADGSTDTQYF,TGCAGTGCTAGAGCGGACGGAAGCACAGATACGCAGTATTTT
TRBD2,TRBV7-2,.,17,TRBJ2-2,CASSLGPAGGSTGELFF,TGTGCCAGCAGCTTAGGTCCAGCGGGAGGGTCCACCGGGGAGCTGTTTTTT
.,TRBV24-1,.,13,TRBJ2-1,CATPGGVHNEQFF,TGTGCCACCCCCGGGGGCGTCCACAATGAGCAGTTCTTC
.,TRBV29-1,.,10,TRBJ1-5,CSVVVWPQHF,TGCAGCGTTGTCGTATGGCCCCAGCATTTT
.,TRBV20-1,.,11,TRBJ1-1,CSATEYTEAFF,TGCAGTGCTACGGAGTATACTGAAGCTTTCTTT
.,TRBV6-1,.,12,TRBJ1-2,CASRGTNYGYTF,TGTGCCAGCAGGGGAACTAACTATGGCTACACCTTC
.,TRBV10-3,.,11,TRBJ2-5,CAIGKEETQYF,TGTGCCATCGGAAAGGAGGAGACCCAGTACTTC
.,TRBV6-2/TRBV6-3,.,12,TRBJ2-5,CASSLRQETQYF,TGTGCCAGCAGTTTGAGGCAAGAGACCCAGTACTTC
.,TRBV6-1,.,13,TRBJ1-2,CASTALSGRGYTF,TGTGCCAGCACGGCCCTTTCAGGGAGGGGCTACACCTTC
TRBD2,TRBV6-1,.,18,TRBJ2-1,CASSSLAGGRILYNEQFF,TGTGCCAGCTCGTCGCTAGCGGGGGGGCGTATTTTGTACAATGAGCAGTTCTTC
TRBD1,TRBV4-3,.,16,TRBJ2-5,CASSQDLGGQGETQYF,TGCGCCAGCAGCCAAGATTTGGGGGGACAGGGGGAGACCCAGTACTTC
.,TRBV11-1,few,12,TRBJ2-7,CASSTVSYEQYF,TGTGCCAGCAGCACAGTATCTTACGAGCAGTACTTC
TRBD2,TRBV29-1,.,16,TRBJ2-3,CSASPRSGRGTDTQYF,TGCAGCGCCTCACCCCGGTCCGGGAGGGGCACAGATACGCAGTATTTT
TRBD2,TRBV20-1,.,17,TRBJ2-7,CSAPAGSSGANSYEQYF,TGCAGTGCGCCGGCGGGGTCTAGCGGGGCGAATTCCTACGAGCAGTACTTC
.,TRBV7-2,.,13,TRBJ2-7,CASSTTTGFEQYF,TGTGCCAGCAGTACGACGACCGGTTTCGAGCAGTACTTC
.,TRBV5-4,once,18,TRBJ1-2,CASSLDNKGGRSNYGYTF,TGTGCCAGCAGCTTGGATAATAAGGGCGGCCGCAGTAACTATGGCTACACCTTC
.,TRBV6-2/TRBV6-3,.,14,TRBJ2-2,CASRSYRVAGELFF,TGTGCCAGCAGATCCTACAGGGTGGCCGGGGAGCTGTTTTTT
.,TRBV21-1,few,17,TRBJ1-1,CASSNLEGGRTNTEAFF,TGTGCCAGCAGCAACCTCGAGGGAGGCAGGACGAACACTGAAGCTTTCTTT
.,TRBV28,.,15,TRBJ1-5,CASLPGGRDNQPQHF,TGTGCCAGCCTTCCGGGGGGACGTGACAATCAGCCCCAGCATTTT
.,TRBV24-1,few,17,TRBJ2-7,CATSDGRSSAGIGEQYF,TGTGCCACCAGTGATGGACGGTCTAGCGCCGGTATCGGCGAGCAGTACTTC
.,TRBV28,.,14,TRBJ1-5,CASWLTGSVQPQHF,TGTGCCAGCTGGCTAACAGGGTCCGTTCAGCCCCAGCATTTT
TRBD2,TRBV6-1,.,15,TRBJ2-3,CASTKRGVDTDTQYF,TGTGCCAGCACCAAGCGGGGGGTCGATACAGATACGCAGTATTTT
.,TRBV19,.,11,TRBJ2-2,CASSTAGELFF,TGTGCCAGTAGTACAGCCGGGGAGCTGTTTTTT
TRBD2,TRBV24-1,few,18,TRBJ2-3,CATSDLSGLADGTDTQYF,TGTGCCACCAGTGATTTGTCAGGACTAGCCGACGGCACAGATACGCAGTATTTT
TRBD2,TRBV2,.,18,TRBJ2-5,CASRTGTSGGLYQETQYF,TGTGCCAGCAGAACCGGGACTAGCGGGGGATTGTACCAAGAGACCCAGTACTTC
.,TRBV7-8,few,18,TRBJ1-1,CASSLARLGSRLLTEAFF,TGTGCCAGCAGCTTAGCGAGGTTAGGGTCCCGACTTCTCACTGAAGCTTTCTTT
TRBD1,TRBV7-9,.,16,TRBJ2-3,CASSLGQGGRSDTQYF,TGTGCCAGCAGCCTCGGACAGGGTGGAAGGTCAGATACGCAGTATTTT
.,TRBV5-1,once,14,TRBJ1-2,CASSHEPGTYGYTF,TGCGCCAGCAGCCACGAACCAGGAACCTATGGCTACACCTTC
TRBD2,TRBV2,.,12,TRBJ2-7,CASISGSYEQYF,TGTGCCAGCATTAGCGGGTCCTACGAGCAGTACTTC